The following is a TCR beta chain sequence with its context. Participants were aged about 18 to 90 years, lived in under 25 US areas, and enrolled virtually. Participants in the exposed group had met a COVID-19 case in the 2 weeks before joining the study. This CDR3 contains 17 residues. Germline CDR1 is LNHDA and CDR2 is SQIVND (reference sequence). The J segment lost 10 bases and the V segment lost 3 bases, leaving 19 bases of the junction unmatched. This entry comes from a study of blood T cell repertoires in COVID-19. At the level of the study: Donors in the United States, Italy and Spain gave samples during acute or convalescent COVID-19.

Generated by immunoSEQ multiplex PCR, the TCRdb table keeps only in-frame clones and is missing some. Here the sample spans hundreds of thousands of clones, roughly 80% being singletons. Sequencing was carried out using PBMCs or T cells enriched from blood (not recorded which). This receptor was identified in a man aged 40-55 years who had been exposed to COVID-19. The chain employs TRBV19 and TRBJ2-7; 9 bases map to TRBD2. CDR3 amino acids: CASSIGTSGRYRASQYF. CDR3 in DNA: TGTGCCAGTAGTATTGGCACTAGCGGGCGGTACCGTGCCTCTCAGTACTTC.